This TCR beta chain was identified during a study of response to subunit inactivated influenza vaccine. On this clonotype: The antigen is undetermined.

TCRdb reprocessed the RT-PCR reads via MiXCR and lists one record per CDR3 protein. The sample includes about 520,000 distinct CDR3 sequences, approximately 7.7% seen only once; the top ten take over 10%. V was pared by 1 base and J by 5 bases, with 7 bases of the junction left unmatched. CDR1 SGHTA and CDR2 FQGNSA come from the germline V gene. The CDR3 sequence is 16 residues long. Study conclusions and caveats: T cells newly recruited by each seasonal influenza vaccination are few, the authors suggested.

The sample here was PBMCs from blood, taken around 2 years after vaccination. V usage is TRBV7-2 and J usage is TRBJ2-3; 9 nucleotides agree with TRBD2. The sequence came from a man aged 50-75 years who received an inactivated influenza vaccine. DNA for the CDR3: TGTGCCAGCAGCTTAGTTCGCGGGAGGGCCGAAGATACGCAGTATTTT. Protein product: CASSLVRGRAEDTQYF.